A selection of T cell receptor beta chains follows, all from one sample in a study of CD8 T cells in ankylosing spondylitis. Via MiXCR, TCRdb re-called the 5' RACE reads, giving one row per CDR3 protein. The table has approximately 540,000 distinct CDR3 sequences, approximately 11% seen once. The sample taken for sequencing was blood, either unsorted or a sorted T cell fraction (not recorded which). The receptors here all came from a male donor with ankylosing spondylitis. Both conserved end residues are part of each CDR3. D genes are given only for firm matches. Size is omitted from some rows. Given values are once, few, many or a class for expanded clones.

>TRBV3-1|.|many|TRBJ2-5
TGTGCCAGCAGCCCAGTTCGAGGGGAGACCCAGTACTTC
CASSPVRGETQYF
>TRBV5-1|.|few|TRBJ1-1
TGCGCCAGACGCCGGGACGGTAACACTGAAGCTTTCTTT
CARRRDGNTEAFF
>TRBV30|.|.|TRBJ2-1
TGTGCCTGGATGGTACGGCGGTCTGGTGAGCAGTTCTTC
CAWMVRRSGEQFF
>TRBV20-1|.|many|TRBJ2-5
TGCAGTGCTAGCGAAGGAGGGGAGACCCAGTACTTC
CSASEGGETQYF
>TRBV2|TRBD2|few|TRBJ2-2
TGTGCCAGCAGTGATTTTTCTAGCGGGAGATCTGACACCGGGGAGCTGTTTTTT
CASSDFSSGRSDTGELFF
>TRBV12-3/TRBV12-4|.|many|TRBJ2-1
TGTGCCAGCACGTCCAGCGGTATATACAATGAGCAGTTCTTC
CASTSSGIYNEQFF
>TRBV20-1|.|.|TRBJ2-1
TGCAGTCCTGCCCTCGCCGATGAGCAGTTCTTC
CSPALADEQFF
>TRBV29-1|.|.|TRBJ2-1
TGCAGCGTGGACCCAAGGGAGGGGGGATCCTACAATGAGCAGTTCTTC
CSVDPREGGSYNEQFF
>TRBV20-1|.|.|TRBJ2-5
TGCAGTAATCTACTAGCCCTCCAAGAGACCCAGTACTTC
CSNLLALQETQYF
>TRBV15|.|few|TRBJ2-1
TGTGCCACCAGCAGAGATTTAGGGGAATTCTACAATGAGCAGTTCTTC
CATSRDLGEFYNEQFF
>TRBV12-5|.|.|TRBJ2-3
TGTGCTAGTGGTTTGGAGACAGGACGCACAGATACGCAGTATTTT
CASGLETGRTDTQYF
>TRBV5-8|TRBD2|.|TRBJ2-2
TGTGCCAGCAGCTTCGAGACTAGCGCGAACACCGGGGAGCTGTTTTTT
CASSFETSANTGELFF
>TRBV3-1|.|.|TRBJ2-5
TGTGCCAGCAGCCAAGATGCGGGTGACCCACAAGAGACCCAGTACTTC
CASSQDAGDPQETQYF
>TRBV7-9|.|.|TRBJ1-1
TGTGCCAGCAGCTGGGGTCTTACGGGCGCTGAAGCTTTCTTT
CASSWGLTGAEAFF
>TRBV13|TRBD2|.|TRBJ2-3
TGTGCCAGCAGTCCGGGACTAGCGGGGCACTCCACAGATACGCAGTATTTT
CASSPGLAGHSTDTQYF
>TRBV12-3/TRBV12-4|.|few|TRBJ1-2
TGTGCCAGCTATCCCGGGCCTAACTATGGCTACACCTTC
CASYPGPNYGYTF
>TRBV9|TRBD1|once|TRBJ2-3
TGTGCCAGCAGCGGACGGGACAGGGTTGGCACAGATACGCAGTATTTT
CASSGRDRVGTDTQYF
>TRBV10-2|.|few|TRBJ2-1
TGCGCCAGCAGTGCCTTTGCGGTCAATGAGCAGTTCTTC
CASSAFAVNEQFF
>TRBV2|.|few|TRBJ2-6
TGTGCCAGCACCATCGCGGCTGGGGGGGCCAACGTCCTGACTTTC
CASTIAAGGANVLTF
>TRBV2|.|.|TRBJ2-7
TGTGCCAGCACCAAGGTAGGGGACGAGCAGTACTTC
CASTKVGDEQYF
>TRBV24-1|TRBD2|few|TRBJ2-1
TGTGCCACCGCGGGAGGGCGGGGCAATGAGCAGTTCTTC
CATAGGRGNEQFF
>TRBV12-3/TRBV12-4|.|.|TRBJ1-2
TGTGCCAGCAGTTGGACGGAACGATATGGCTACACCTTC
CASSWTERYGYTF
>TRBV7-8|.|few|TRBJ1-1
TGTGCCAGCAGCACCGCCCAGGGGACCGAAGCTTTCTTT
CASSTAQGTEAFF
>TRBV20-1|TRBD1|many|TRBJ2-2
TGCAGTGCCACAGGGGGCGGTCGCAACACCGGGGAGCTGTTTTTT
CSATGGGRNTGELFF
>TRBV27|.|.|TRBJ2-1
TGTGCCAGCAGTGCGGGACTCATCAATGAGCAGTTCTTC
CASSAGLINEQFF
>TRBV20-1|.|.|TRBJ2-1
TGCAGTGCCACCGTAAGGGGGGATGAGCAGTTCTTC
CSATVRGDEQFF
>TRBV4-1|TRBD2|.|TRBJ2-3
TGCGCCAGCAGCCAAGATCGGACGGGAGGGCCCACAGATACGCAGTATTTT
CASSQDRTGGPTDTQYF
>TRBV18|.|few|TRBJ2-3
TGTGCCAGCTCACCATACCTGGGCGGTGAGAATACGCAGTATTTT
CASSPYLGGENTQYF
>TRBV7-8|TRBD1|.|TRBJ2-2
TGTGCCAGCAGCCAAGGGACAGACAAGGGGGAGCTGTTTTTT
CASSQGTDKGELFF
>TRBV7-2|TRBD2|few|TRBJ2-1
TGTGCCAGCAGCTTAGGACTAGCGGCCTCCTACAATGAGCAGTTCTTC
CASSLGLAASYNEQFF
>TRBV12-3/TRBV12-4|.|many|TRBJ2-2
TGTGCCCTTGGGGCAGGGGACAACACCGGGGAGCTGTTTTTT
CALGAGDNTGELFF
>TRBV7-2|TRBD2|.|TRBJ2-7
TGTGCCAGCAGCCCCACTAGCGGGAGAACCCCACTCCACGAGCAGTACTTC
CASSPTSGRTPLHEQYF
>TRBV6-1|.|.|TRBJ2-3
TGTGCCAGCAGATCCGGGTCATTGGGCACAGATACGCAGTATTTT
CASRSGSLGTDTQYF
>TRBV12-3/TRBV12-4|TRBD2|many|TRBJ2-1
TGTGCCACCATACCCTCGGGACTAGCGGGAGTTTCCTACAATGAGCAGTTCTTC
CATIPSGLAGVSYNEQFF
>TRBV11-2|.|many|TRBJ1-1
TGTGCCAGCAGCACGAGGCCCCACCTGAAAGGCTCCACTGAAGCTTTCTTT
CASSTRPHLKGSTEAFF
>TRBV7-2|TRBD2|.|TRBJ2-5
TGTGCCAGCAGCTTAGCGCCAGTCTTCCGACTAGCGGGAGGCCAAGAGACCCAGTACTTC
CASSLAPVFRLAGGQETQYF
>TRBV5-5|.|.|TRBJ1-5
TGTGCCAGCAGCTATTCCGGGACTAGCAATCAGCCCCAGCATTTT
CASSYSGTSNQPQHF
>TRBV9|.|.|TRBJ1-3
TGTGCCAGCAGCGTAGACCATTCTGGAAACACCATATATTTT
CASSVDHSGNTIYF
>TRBV11-3|.|few|TRBJ2-1
TGTGCCAGCAACGACGGGAGCTACAAGCAGTTCTTC
CASNDGSYKQFF
>TRBV15|.|.|TRBJ2-3
TGTGCCACCAGGAAGGGGAGAACAGATACGCAGTATTTT
CATRKGRTDTQYF
>TRBV5-1|TRBD2|many|TRBJ2-3
TGCGCCAGCAGCTCAAAGGGACTAGCGGGAGCCGCAGATACGCAGTATTTT
CASSSKGLAGAADTQYF
>TRBV5-1|.|.|TRBJ1-2
TGCGCCAGCAGCTCCTCCGGGACGGACGGCTATGGCTACACCTTC
CASSSSGTDGYGYTF
>TRBV7-6|.|few|TRBJ2-7
TGTGCCAGCAGCTTTACCGGGACAAGCGAGCAGTACTTC
CASSFTGTSEQYF
>TRBV25-1|TRBD2|.|TRBJ2-1
TGTGCCAGCGGGGGGCGACTAGCGGGAAGACACGTCAATGAGCAGTTCTTC
CASGGRLAGRHVNEQFF
>TRBV7-8|.|.|TRBJ1-2
TGTGCCAGCAGCTTAGAGGAGACTAACTATGGCTACACCTTC
CASSLEETNYGYTF
>TRBV13|.|.|TRBJ2-1
TGTGCCAGCAGCTTAAAACCCGGGGGCGAGAAGCAGTTCTTC
CASSLKPGGEKQFF
>TRBV7-9|.|few|TRBJ1-4
TGTGCCAGCAGCTTAGTCGGCACAACTAATGAAAAACTGTTTTTT
CASSLVGTTNEKLFF
>TRBV5-4|TRBD2|.|TRBJ2-1
TGTGCCAGCAGCTTGGCGGGAGCGGGAGGTCCCTACAATGAGCAGTTCTTC
CASSLAGAGGPYNEQFF
>TRBV6-5|.|.|TRBJ1-4
TGTGCCAGCAGTTACGGGGCAGCAACTAATGAAAAACTGTTTTTT
CASSYGAATNEKLFF
>TRBV27|TRBD2|.|TRBJ2-2
TGTGCCAGCAGGCCTAGCGGGAAGGTCACCGGGGAGCTGTTTTTT
CASRPSGKVTGELFF
>TRBV10-3|.|few|TRBJ1-5
TGTGCCATCAGGAACAGGGTTGAACAGCCCCAGCATTTT
CAIRNRVEQPQHF
>TRBV29-1|.|.|TRBJ1-1
TGCAGCGTTGCCTTCTGGGCAAACATGAACACTGAAGCTTTCTTT
CSVAFWANMNTEAFF
>TRBV2|.|few|TRBJ2-7
TGTGCCAGCACCCTAAGAGGCTACGAGCAGTACTTC
CASTLRGYEQYF
>TRBV7-9|.|many|TRBJ1-2
TGTGCCAGCAGCTTGAACGGGAACTATGGCTACACCTTC
CASSLNGNYGYTF
>TRBV7-2|.|many|TRBJ1-6
TGTGCCAGCAGCTCAACAAATTCACCCCTCCACTTT
CASSSTNSPLHF
>TRBV5-1|TRBD1|.|TRBJ1-1
TGCGCCAGCAGCCCTCCCGACAGGGGAGACACTGAAGCTTTCTTT
CASSPPDRGDTEAFF
>TRBV11-3|.|.|TRBJ2-1
TGTGCCAGCAGCTTAGGGGCTAGCAATGAGCAGTTCTTC
CASSLGASNEQFF